A selection of T cell receptor beta chains follows, all from one sample in a study of shared clonotypes between healthy human individuals. Using immunoSEQ multiplex PCR, the repertoire was profiled, and TCRdb retains in-frame clones only, with some absent. The sample consists of some 2,100,000 clones, almost 96% of them appearing once. Material for sequencing was naive CD4+ T cells sorted from blood. The source of these receptors is a man aged 18 to 30 in good health. Each CDR3 is given with its conserved first and last residue. Fields, in order: D gene, clone size, V gene, J gene, CDR3 protein, CDR3 DNA. The D gene is left open where the match is weak. Only some rows state a clone size, as once, few, many or a class for expanded clones.

-	once	TRBV28	TRBJ2-1	CASISPSYNEQFF	TGTGCCAGCATCTCCCCCTCCTACAATGAGCAGTTCTTC
TRBD1	-	TRBV5-1	TRBJ1-6	CASSPTRTGVGLYSPLHF	TGCGCCAGCAGCCCCACACGGACAGGGGTGGGATTATACTCACCCCTCCACTTT
TRBD1	once	TRBV6-5	TRBJ1-1	CASSYRDRGPEAFF	TGTGCCAGCAGTTACCGGGACAGGGGGCCTGAAGCTTTCTTT
-	once	TRBV10-1	TRBJ2-7	CASSGPTGEQYF	TGCGCCAGCAGTGGGCCGACGGGGGAGCAGTACTTC
TRBD1	-	TRBV14	TRBJ2-5	CASSQARQGSWETQYF	TGTGCCAGCAGCCAAGCGCGACAGGGGTCTTGGGAGACCCAGTACTTC
-	-	TRBV29-1	TRBJ1-1	CSVLAGWTEAFF	TGCAGCGTTCTCGCAGGGTGGACTGAAGCTTTCTTT
TRBD1	-	TRBV5-6	TRBJ2-7	CASSTTGTDSLREQYF	TGTGCCAGCAGCACGACCGGGACAGACAGTCTACGCGAGCAGTACTTC
-	-	TRBV29-1	TRBJ2-7	CSVEEGDGGVGQYF	TGCAGCGTTGAGGAGGGGGACGGAGGTGTTGGGCAGTACTTC
-	-	TRBV7-8	TRBJ1-5	CASSLGDQPQHF	TGTGCCAGCAGCTTGGGTGATCAGCCCCAGCATTTT
-	-	TRBV29-1	TRBJ1-1	CSVVGRLNTEAFF	TGCAGCGTTGTGGGCAGATTAAACACTGAAGCTTTCTTT
-	-	TRBV28	TRBJ1-5	CASRAEGGSNQPQHF	TGTGCCAGCAGAGCCGAGGGAGGGAGCAATCAGCCCCAGCATTTT
TRBD1	-	TRBV5-1	TRBJ2-7	CASSDRGGPYEQYF	TGCGCCAGCAGCGACAGGGGGGGCCCCTACGAGCAGTACTTC
TRBD2	-	TRBV5-1	TRBJ2-5	CASSLLAGGQETQYF	TGCGCCAGCAGCTTGTTAGCGGGGGGGCAGGAGACCCAGTACTTC
-	-	TRBV7-2	TRBJ1-2	CASSLERTVDGYTF	TGTGCCAGCAGCTTAGAGAGGACAGTAGATGGCTACACCTTC
TRBD2	-	TRBV7-2	TRBJ2-1	CASSLGLAGGYNEQFF	TGTGCCAGCAGCTTAGGCCTAGCGGGGGGCTACAATGAGCAGTTCTTC
-	once	TRBV10-2	TRBJ1-2	CALHPPGEGYTF	TGCGCCCTCCATCCGCCGGGTGAGGGCTACACCTTC
-	once	TRBV29-1	TRBJ2-1	CSGGTYNEQFF	TGCAGCGGGGGAACCTACAATGAGCAGTTCTTC
-	-	TRBV18	TRBJ1-5	CASSLNKDNQPQHF	TGTGCCAGCTCACTGAACAAGGACAATCAGCCCCAGCATTTT
-	once	TRBV5-1	TRBJ2-7	CASSLTGYEQYF	TGCGCCAGCAGCTTAACAGGCTACGAGCAGTACTTC
TRBD1	-	TRBV6-1	TRBJ2-7	CASSEQPGQIYEQYF	TGTGCCAGCAGTGAACAGCCGGGACAGATCTACGAGCAGTACTTC
-	-	TRBV11-2	TRBJ2-1	CASSRGAGVYNEQFF	TGTGCCAGCAGCCGGGGGGCAGGGGTTTACAATGAGCAGTTCTTC
-	-	TRBV7-9	TRBJ2-7	CASSLAPTGADEQYF	TGTGCCAGCAGCTTAGCCCCTACGGGCGCGGACGAGCAGTACTTC
TRBD2	-	TRBV5-1	TRBJ2-5	CASSLGRTSGEIQETQYF	TGCGCCAGCAGCTTGGGAAGGACTAGCGGGGAAATCCAAGAGACCCAGTACTTC
TRBD2	-	TRBV18	TRBJ2-1	CASSPMPPGLAGGTSYNEQFF	TGTGCCAGCTCGCCGATGCCTCCGGGACTAGCGGGGGGGACCTCCTACAATGAGCAGTTCTTC
TRBD2	-	TRBV5-1	TRBJ2-5	CASSSTTSGRAYETQYF	TGCGCCAGCAGCTCAACGACTAGCGGGAGGGCCTACGAGACCCAGTACTTC
-	once	TRBV19	TRBJ1-6	CASSSDWDNSPLHF	TGTGCCAGTAGTAGTGACTGGGACAATTCACCCCTCCACTTT
-	once	TRBV5-1	TRBJ2-3	CASSPALASTDTQYF	TGCGCCAGCAGCCCCGCGCTAGCGTCCACAGATACGCAGTATTTT
-	-	TRBV5-1	TRBJ2-2	CASSLIERVKNTGELFF	TGCGCCAGCAGCTTGATCGAACGGGTGAAGAACACCGGGGAGCTGTTTTTT
-	once	TRBV27	TRBJ2-2	CASSPTSDRNTGELFF	TGTGCCAGCAGCCCCACGTCGGACAGAAACACCGGGGAGCTGTTTTTT
TRBD1	once	TRBV2	TRBJ1-2	CASSRDREGGYTF	TGTGCCAGTTCCCGGGACAGGGAGGGTGGCTACACCTTC
TRBD1	-	TRBV7-3	TRBJ1-1	CASSLTGGTNTEAFF	TGTGCCAGCAGCTTAACAGGGGGCACCAACACTGAAGCTTTCTTT
TRBD1	once	TRBV18	TRBJ1-2	CASLQGAGGEGYTF	TGTGCCAGCCTCCAGGGGGCAGGGGGTGAAGGCTACACCTTC
TRBD1	-	TRBV7-2	TRBJ1-6	CASSLVGTGTSPLHF	TGTGCCAGCAGCTTAGTTGGGACAGGGACTTCACCCCTCCACTTT
-	few	TRBV4-1	TRBJ1-1	CASSQARSVAFF	TGCGCCAGCAGCCAAGCGCGTTCGGTCGCTTTCTTT
-	-	TRBV5-4	TRBJ1-1	CASSLEAGVNTEAFF	TGTGCCAGCAGCTTGGAGGCAGGAGTCAACACTGAAGCTTTCTTT
-	-	TRBV5-1	TRBJ1-1	CASSPAGLEGGTEAFF	TGCGCCAGCAGCCCCGCCGGGTTGGAGGGGGGCACTGAAGCTTTCTTT
-	-	TRBV2	TRBJ2-7	CASGLIRPGGEQYF	TGTGCCAGCGGTTTGATTAGGCCCGGTGGGGAGCAGTACTTC
-	-	TRBV11-2	TRBJ1-3	CASSLTLDTGNTIYF	TGTGCCAGCAGCTTAACCCTGGACACTGGAAACACCATATATTTT
TRBD1	once	TRBV19	TRBJ2-7	CASSPRTGSTQAEQYF	TGTGCCAGTAGTCCCCGGACAGGGAGCACCCAGGCCGAGCAGTACTTC
-	-	TRBV19	TRBJ2-1	CASSISGSSYNEQFF	TGTGCCAGTAGTATCTCAGGGAGCTCCTACAATGAGCAGTTCTTC
-	-	TRBV29-1	TRBJ2-2	CSGAAALATGELFF	TGCAGCGGGGCGGCAGCACTGGCAACCGGGGAGCTGTTTTTT
TRBD2	-	TRBV4-3	TRBJ2-1	CASSPGTSGSSYNEQFF	TGCGCCAGCAGCCCCGGGACTAGCGGGAGCTCCTACAATGAGCAGTTCTTC
-	-	TRBV13	TRBJ2-2	CASSSGLILVTNTGELFF	TGTGCCAGCAGCTCAGGGTTGATCCTGGTCACGAACACCGGGGAGCTGTTTTTT
TRBD1	-	TRBV11-2	TRBJ1-1	CASSSGAGGVMNTEAFF	TGTGCCAGCAGTTCGGGAGCAGGGGGCGTTATGAACACTGAAGCTTTCTTT
TRBD1	-	TRBV5-6	TRBJ1-5	CASSFGTVLQPQHF	TGTGCCAGCAGCTTTGGGACAGTTCTTCAGCCCCAGCATTTT
TRBD2	once	TRBV5-6	TRBJ2-7	CASSPTSATPYEQYF	TGTGCCAGCAGCCCGACTAGCGCGACACCCTACGAGCAGTACTTC
-	-	TRBV6-1	TRBJ2-7	CASTMAYEQYF	TGTGCCAGCACGATGGCATACGAGCAGTACTTC
-	-	TRBV19	TRBJ1-1	CASTLGGTEAFF	TGTGCCAGTACCCTCGGAGGCACTGAAGCTTTCTTT
-	-	TRBV28	TRBJ1-5	CASSFGISNQPQHF	TGTGCCAGCAGTTTCGGAATTAGCAATCAGCCCCAGCATTTT
TRBD1	-	TRBV4-3	TRBJ1-2	CASSQAGTVPIYGYTF	TGCGCCAGCAGCCAAGCCGGGACAGTACCCATCTACGGCTACACCTTC
-	-	TRBV21-1	TRBJ2-1	CASSPSTGWKGDNEQFF	TGTGCCAGCAGTCCCTCCACGGGGTGGAAAGGGGACAATGAGCAGTTCTTC
TRBD1	-	TRBV7-9	TRBJ2-7	CASSVQGAAGEQYF	TGTGCCAGCAGCGTACAGGGGGCGGCCGGCGAGCAGTACTTC
TRBD1	-	TRBV29-1	TRBJ1-1	CSVQGANTEAFF	TGCAGCGTTCAGGGGGCGAACACTGAAGCTTTCTTT
-	-	TRBV19	TRBJ2-3	CASSIPSTDTQYF	TGTGCCAGTAGTATCCCTAGCACAGATACGCAGTATTTT
-	-	TRBV12-2	TRBJ2-7	CASRVRDRVTSYEQYF	TGTGCAAGTCGCGTCCGGGACAGGGTCACATCCTACGAGCAGTACTTC
TRBD1	-	TRBV28	TRBJ1-1	CASSSGQGNTEAFF	TGTGCCAGCAGTTCGGGACAGGGGAACACTGAAGCTTTCTTT
TRBD1	-	TRBV5-1	TRBJ2-3	CASDRDSPTDTQYF	TGCGCCAGCGACAGGGACAGCCCCACAGATACGCAGTATTTT
TRBD2	once	TRBV5-1	TRBJ2-2	CASSLGPGLAGAFNTGELFF	TGCGCCAGCAGCTTGGGGCCGGGACTAGCGGGGGCCTTTAACACCGGGGAGCTGTTTTTT
-	-	TRBV11-3	TRBJ2-7	CASSLDRQEQYF	TGTGCCAGCAGCTTAGACAGGCAGGAGCAGTACTTC